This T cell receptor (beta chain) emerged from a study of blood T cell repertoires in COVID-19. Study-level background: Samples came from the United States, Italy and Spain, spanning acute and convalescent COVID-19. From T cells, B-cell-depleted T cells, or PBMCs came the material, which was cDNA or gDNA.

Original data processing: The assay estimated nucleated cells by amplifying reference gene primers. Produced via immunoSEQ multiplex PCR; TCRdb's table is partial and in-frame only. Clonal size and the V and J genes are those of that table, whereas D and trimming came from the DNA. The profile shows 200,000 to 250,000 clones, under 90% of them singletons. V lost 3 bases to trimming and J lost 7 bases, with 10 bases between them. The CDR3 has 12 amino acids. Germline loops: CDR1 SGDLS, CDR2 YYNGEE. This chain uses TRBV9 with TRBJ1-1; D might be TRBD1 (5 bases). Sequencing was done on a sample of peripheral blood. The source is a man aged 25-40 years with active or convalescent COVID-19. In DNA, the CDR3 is TGTGCCAGCAGCGGAGCGGGGGGTGAAGCTTTCTTT. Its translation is CASSGAGGEAFF.